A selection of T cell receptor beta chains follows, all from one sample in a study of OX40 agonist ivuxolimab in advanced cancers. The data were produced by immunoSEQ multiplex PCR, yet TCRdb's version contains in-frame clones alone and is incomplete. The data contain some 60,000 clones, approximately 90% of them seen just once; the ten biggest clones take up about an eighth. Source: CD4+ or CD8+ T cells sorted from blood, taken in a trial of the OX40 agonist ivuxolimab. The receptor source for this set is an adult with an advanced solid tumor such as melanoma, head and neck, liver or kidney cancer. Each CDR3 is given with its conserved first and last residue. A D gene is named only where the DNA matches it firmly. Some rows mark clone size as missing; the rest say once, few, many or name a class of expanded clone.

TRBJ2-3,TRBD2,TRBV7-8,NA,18,TGTGCCAGCAGCTTAGACCGGCGACTAGCGGGAGATACAGATACGCAGTATTTT,CASSLDRRLAGDTDTQYF
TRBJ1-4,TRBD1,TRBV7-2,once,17,TGTGCCAGCAGCCTCCGCAGAGAGGGACAGGGAGGTGAAAAACTGTTTTTT,CASSLRREGQGGEKLFF
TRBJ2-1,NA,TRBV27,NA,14,TGTGCCAGCAGTTCCGGCACTACCTACAATGAGCAGTTCTTC,CASSSGTTYNEQFF
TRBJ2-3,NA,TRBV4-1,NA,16,TGCGCCAGCAGCCAAGTGGGCGCTCGAGTTGGAGATACGCAGTATTTT,CASSQVGARVGDTQYF
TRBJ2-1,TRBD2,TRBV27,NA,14,TGTGCCAGCAGTCCCCCCACAGCGGGAGATGAGCAGTTCTTC,CASSPPTAGDEQFF
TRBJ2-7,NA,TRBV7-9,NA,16,TGTGCCAGCAGCCCACACGGCCAGGGGACCAACTACGAGCAGTACTTC,CASSPHGQGTNYEQYF
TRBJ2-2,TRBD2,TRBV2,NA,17,TGTGCCAGCAGTGAAGTCGTGGCGGGAGGAAGTTCCGGGGAGCTGTTTTTT,CASSEVVAGGSSGELFF
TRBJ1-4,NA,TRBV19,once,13,TGTGCCAGTAGGAAAGCAGGGTCTGAAAAACTGTTTTTT,CASRKAGSEKLFF
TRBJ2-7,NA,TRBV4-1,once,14,TGCGCCAGCAGCCAAAGGGGGATTTCCTACGAGCAGTACTTC,CASSQRGISYEQYF
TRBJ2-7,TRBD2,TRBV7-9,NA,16,TGTGCCAGCAGCTTAGCCACAAGCGGGATACCGGACGAGCAGTACTTC,CASSLATSGIPDEQYF
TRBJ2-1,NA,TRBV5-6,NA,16,TGTGCCAGCAGCTTGGATGGGACTGTTCCCTACAATGAGCAGTTCTTC,CASSLDGTVPYNEQFF
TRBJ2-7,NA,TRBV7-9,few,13,TGTGCCAGCAGCTTTTATGACTCCTACGAGCAGTACTTC,CASSFYDSYEQYF
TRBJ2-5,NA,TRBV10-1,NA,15,TGCGCCAGCAGTGATCTTGGGCAGACCCAAGAGACCCAGTACTTC,CASSDLGQTQETQYF
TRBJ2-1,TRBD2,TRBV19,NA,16,TGTGCCAGTAGTATTATGCTAGCGGGAGGTGGCAATGAGCAGTTCTTC,CASSIMLAGGGNEQFF
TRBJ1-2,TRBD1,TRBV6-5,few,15,TGTGCCAGCAGTTACCGATGGGACAGGATTTATGGCTACACCTTC,CASSYRWDRIYGYTF
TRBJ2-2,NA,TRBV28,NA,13,TGTGCCAGCAGTTCTATCGAGTCCTGGGAGCTGTTTTTT,CASSSIESWELFF
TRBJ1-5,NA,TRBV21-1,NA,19,TGTGCCAGCAGCAAAGGTGGGGGGTCTGTGGACAAAAGCAATCAGCCCCAGCATTTT,CASSKGGGSVDKSNQPQHF
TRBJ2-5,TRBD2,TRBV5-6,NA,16,TGTGCCAGCAGCTTTGACGAACTAGCGGGAGGAGAGACCCAGTACTTC,CASSFDELAGGETQYF
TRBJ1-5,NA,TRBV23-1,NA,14,TGCGCCAGCAATCGGGACACCAACAATCAGCCCCAGCATTTT,CASNRDTNNQPQHF
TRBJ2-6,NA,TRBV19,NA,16,TGTGCCAGTACCCAGGGAAGGGGGTATGGGGCCAACGTCCTGACTTTC,CASTQGRGYGANVLTF
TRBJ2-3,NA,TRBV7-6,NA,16,TGTGCCAGCAGCTTCCCGGACTCACCCGACACAGATACGCAGTATTTT,CASSFPDSPDTDTQYF
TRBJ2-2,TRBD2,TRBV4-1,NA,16,TGCGCCAGCAGCCAAGGTGGGGGGGTTGGCACCGGGGAGCTGTTTTTT,CASSQGGGVGTGELFF
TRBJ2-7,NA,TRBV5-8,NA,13,TGTGCCAGCAGCTTAACGGACTCCTACGAGCAGTACTTC,CASSLTDSYEQYF
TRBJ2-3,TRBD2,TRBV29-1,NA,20,TGCAGCGTTGAGGGTCGACCACTAGCGGGAGACTCGGACGGCACAGATACGCAGTATTTT,CSVEGRPLAGDSDGTDTQYF
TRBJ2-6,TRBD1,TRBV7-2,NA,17,TGTGCCAGCAGCCCGGGACAGGGGGCCCCTGGGGCCAACGTCCTGACTTTC,CASSPGQGAPGANVLTF
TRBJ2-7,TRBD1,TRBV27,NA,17,TGTGCCAGCAGTTTATCGGGACAGGGGCCCGGAACTTACGAGCAGTACTTC,CASSLSGQGPGTYEQYF
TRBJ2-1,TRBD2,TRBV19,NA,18,TGTGCCAGTAGTGTGGGACTAGCGGGAGGGAGCTCCTACAATGAGCAGTTCTTC,CASSVGLAGGSSYNEQFF
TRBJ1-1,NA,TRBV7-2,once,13,TGTGCCAGCAGCTTAAGTGGACGACCTGAAGCTTTCTTT,CASSLSGRPEAFF
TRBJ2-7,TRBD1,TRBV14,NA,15,TGTGCCAGCAGCCACCCGGGACAGGGGTCGTACGAGCAGTACTTC,CASSHPGQGSYEQYF
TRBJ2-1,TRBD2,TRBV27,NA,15,TGTGCCAGCAGTTTAGGGACTAGCGCGACCAATGAGCAGTTCTTC,CASSLGTSATNEQFF
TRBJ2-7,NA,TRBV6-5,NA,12,TGTGCCAGCGCTAGCGAATCTTACGAGCAGTACTTC,CASASESYEQYF
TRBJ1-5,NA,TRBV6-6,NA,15,TGTGCCAGCACCGAGGATCGATATAGCAATCAGCCCCAGCATTTT,CASTEDRYSNQPQHF
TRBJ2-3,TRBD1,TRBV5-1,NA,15,TGCGCCAGCAGCCCAGGGACAGCTAGCACAGATACGCAGTATTTT,CASSPGTASTDTQYF
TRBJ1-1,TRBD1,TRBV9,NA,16,TGTGCCAGCAGCGAAGAGACAGGGGATCTTGACACTGAAGCTTTCTTT,CASSEETGDLDTEAFF
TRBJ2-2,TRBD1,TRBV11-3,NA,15,TGTGCCAGCAGCGTCCGGGACAGGTACACCGGGGAGCTGTTTTTT,CASSVRDRYTGELFF
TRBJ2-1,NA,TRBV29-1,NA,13,TGCAGCTCGAGGGAGTTCTACTACAATGAGCAGTTCTTC,CSSREFYYNEQFF
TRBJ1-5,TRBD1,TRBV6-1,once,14,TGTGCCAGCAGTGACACAGGGGACAATCAGCCCCAGCATTTT,CASSDTGDNQPQHF
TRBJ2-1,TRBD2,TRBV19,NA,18,TGTGCCAGTAGTATAGATCCACTAGCGGGAGGTTTCTACAATGAGCAGTTCTTC,CASSIDPLAGGFYNEQFF
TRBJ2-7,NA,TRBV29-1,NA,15,TGCAGCGTTGCTGGCGGGCCCACTAGGGCCTACGAGCAGTACTTC,CSVAGGPTRAYEQYF
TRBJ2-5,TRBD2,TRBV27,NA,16,TGTGCCAGCAGTTTAAGTAGCGGGAGGGCCACGGAGACCCAGTACTTC,CASSLSSGRATETQYF
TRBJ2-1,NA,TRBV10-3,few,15,TGTGCCATCAGTGGGAGCGGAGCCCTTCACAATGAGCAGTTCTTC,CAISGSGALHNEQFF
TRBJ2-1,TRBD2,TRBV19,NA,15,TGTGCCAGTAGCCTACTAGCGGGAGGTTGGGATGAGCAGTTCTTC,CASSLLAGGWDEQFF
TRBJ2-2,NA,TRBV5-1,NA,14,TGCGCCAGCACCGCCCGGGAGCCCACCGGGGAGCTGTTTTTT,CASTAREPTGELFF
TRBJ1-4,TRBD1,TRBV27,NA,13,TGTGCCAGTTCGGACAGGGAAGGGGAAAAACTGTTTTTT,CASSDREGEKLFF
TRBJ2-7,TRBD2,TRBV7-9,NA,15,TGTGCCAGCAGCTCAGCGGGATTCTCCTCCTACGAGCAGTACTTC,CASSSAGFSSYEQYF
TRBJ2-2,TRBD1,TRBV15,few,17,TGTGCCACCAGCAGACTTCCGGGGACAGGGGGCACCGGGGAGCTGTTTTTT,CATSRLPGTGGTGELFF
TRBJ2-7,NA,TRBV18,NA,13,TGTGCCAGCTCACCGACACTCGATCGGGAGCAGTACTTC,CASSPTLDREQYF
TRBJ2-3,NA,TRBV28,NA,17,TGTGCCAGCAGTTCCTACCTCCGTCAAACTAGCACAGATACGCAGTATTTT,CASSSYLRQTSTDTQYF
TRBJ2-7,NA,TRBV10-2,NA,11,TGCGCCACCTATAGGGGGGGAGAGCAGTACTTC,CATYRGGEQYF
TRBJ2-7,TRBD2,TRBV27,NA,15,TGTGCCAGCAGTTTAAAGCGGGAGCCGTACTACGAGCAGTACTTC,CASSLKREPYYEQYF
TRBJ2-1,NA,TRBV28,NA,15,TGTGCCAGCAGTTTACGACAGCAGCTATACAATGAGCAGTTCTTC,CASSLRQQLYNEQFF
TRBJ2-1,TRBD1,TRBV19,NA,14,TGTGCCAGTAGCACGACAGGGGAGGACAATGAGCAGTTCTTC,CASSTTGEDNEQFF